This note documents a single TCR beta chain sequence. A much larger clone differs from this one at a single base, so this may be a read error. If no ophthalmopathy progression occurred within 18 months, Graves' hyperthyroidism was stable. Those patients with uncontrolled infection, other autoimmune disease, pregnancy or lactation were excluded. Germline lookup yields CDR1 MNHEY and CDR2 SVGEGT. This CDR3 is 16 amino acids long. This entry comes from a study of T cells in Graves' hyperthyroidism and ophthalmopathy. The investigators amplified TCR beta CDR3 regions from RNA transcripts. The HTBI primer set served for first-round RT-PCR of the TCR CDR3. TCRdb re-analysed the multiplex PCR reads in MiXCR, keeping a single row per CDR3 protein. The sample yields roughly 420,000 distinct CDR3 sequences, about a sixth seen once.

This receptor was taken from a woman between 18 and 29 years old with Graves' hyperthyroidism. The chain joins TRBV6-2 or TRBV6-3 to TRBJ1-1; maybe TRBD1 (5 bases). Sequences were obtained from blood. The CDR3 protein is CASSYGTPKGNTEASF. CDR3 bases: TGTGCCAGCAGCTATGGGACCCCTAAGGGAAACACTGAAGCTTCCTTT.